The entry below gives a single TCR beta chain sequence along with its context. Extracted RNA was reverse transcribed, and the resulting cDNA served as sequencing template. Profiled with immunoSEQ multiplex PCR; TCRdb holds only in-frame clones, not every one. The data show some 180,000 clones, roughly three fifths seen once. The entry originates in a study of CD8+ T cells in alopecia areata. The germline CDR1 and CDR2 sequences are SGHRS and YFSETQ. Trimming took 2 bases from V and 13 from J, leaving 9 bases between them. This CDR3 has 11 amino acids. The sequenced sample consisted of CD8+ T cells sorted from blood. The clonotype originates from a human donor in good health. This sequence joins TRBV5-1 and TRBJ2-2; D unclear. The CDR3 DNA sequence: TGCGCCAGCAGCTTCGGCACATGGCTGTTTTTT. Translating it yields CASSFGTWLFF. The variable domain in full, with the rest retrieved from reference TRBV5-1 and TRBJ2-2, is KAGVTQTPRYLIKTRGQQVTLSCSPISGHRSVSWYQQTPGQGLQFLFEYFSETQRNKGNFPGRFSGRQFSNSRSEMNVSTLELGDSALYLCASSFGTWLFFGEGSRLTVL.